This TCR beta chain originates from a study of beta chain features in type 1 diabetes. Study-wide points: Patients' naive, central memory and regulatory TCRB repertoires appeared more alike than those of healthy donors. Type 1 diabetes patients had moderately but significantly shorter TCRB CDR3s in all four CD4+ subsets.

Note on this clone: Its specificity is not known.

The study reverse transcribed the entire isolated RNA, so it sequenced expressed TCRB transcripts. The table came from immunoSEQ multiplex PCR; TCRdb's copy has only in-frame clones and leaves some out. The sample lists about 710,000 clones, around an eighth occurring once. This CDR3 contains 17 residues. Germline CDR1 reads SGHRS; CDR2 reads YFSETQ. J was trimmed by 6 bases and V by 3 bases; bases with no gene match: 13. The clonotype originates from a man younger than 35 with type 1 diabetes. The specimen sequenced was naive CD4+ T cells from blood. J is TRBJ2-1 and V is TRBV5-1, with 9 bases identical to TRBD1. The CDR3 is CASSSRLTGGKGNEQFF. In nucleotides, the CDR3 is TGCGCCAGCAGCTCCCGCCTAACAGGGGGCAAGGGCAATGAGCAGTTCTTC.